The 20 T cell receptor beta chains listed next were all sequenced from one sample in a study of metastatic and nonmetastatic thyroid tumors. TCRdb reanalyzed the PCR reads via MiXCR. The sample records 20,000 to 25,000 clones, 15% being singletons. Ahead of thyroid surgery, no patient had received treatment of any kind. The sample comprised blood. The receptors originated from a female donor with papillary thyroid cancer or a benign thyroid nodule (not recorded which). Some clones in this sample may be carry-over from other donors' samples.

J is TRBJ2-2 and V is TRBV2; TRBD1 is a possible D gene (5 bases). V was cut by 6 bases and J by 0 bases, with 17 bases left in between. Germline CDR1 and CDR2: SNHLY and FYNNEI. The CDR3 extends over 17 amino acids. CDR3 DNA sequence: TGTGCCAGCAGGATTAACAGGACGCCCTCGAACACCGGGGAGCTGTTTTTT. This sequence encodes CASRINRTPSNTGELFF.

In its sample, this clone was seen many times. Other nucleotide sequences from this sample produce the same CDR3. The V call is TRBV15, the J call TRBJ1-1, with 8 bases fitting TRBD1. CDR3 size: 14 residues. Germline V gene sequence: CDR1 LNHNV, CDR2 YYDKDF (reference sequence). The V gene end was trimmed by 4 bases and the J gene end by 0 bases; junction bases not matched to a gene: 1. Here the CDR3 DNA reads TGTGCCACCAGCAACAGGGGGGTGAACACTGAAGCTTTCTTT. Its protein is CATSNRGVNTEAFF.

The V and J genes are TRBV20-1 and TRBJ2-7; unclear D gene. Germline V gene lookup returns CDR1 DFQATT and CDR2 SNEGSKA (reference sequence). V gave up 2 bases and J gave up 0 bases, with 11 bases separating them. The CDR3 runs 14 residues. The CDR3, as DNA: TGCAGTGCTAGAAGGGTGACAAGCTCCTACGAGCAGTACTTC. Residues: CSARRVTSSYEQYF.

This clone was seen repeatedly, ten times or more. J is TRBJ2-5 and V is TRBV29-1, with D possibly matching TRBD2 (5 bases). Germline V lookup: CDR1 SQVTM, CDR2 ANQGSEA. Trimming pared 6 bases from V and 6 bases from J, leaving 20 bases between. The CDR3 is made up of 14 amino acids. The CDR3 loop is CSVRNVGDEKTQYF. The DNA of the CDR3 is TGCAGCGTCCGGAATGTGGGAGACGAAAAGACCCAGTACTTC.

This clone was seen repeatedly, ten times or more. J is TRBJ2-1 and V is TRBV19; no reliable D call. There are 14 residues in the CDR3. Germline CDR1 and CDR2: LNHDA and SQIVND (reference sequence). With 3 bases removed from V and 2 bases from J, the gap between germline ends came to 8 bases. The DNA for the CDR3 is TGTGCCAGTAGTATTGCAAGCCCCTACAATGAGCAGTTCTTC. Translating it yields CASSIASPYNEQFF.

At least ten counts were recorded for this clone. This chain uses TRBV29-1 with TRBJ2-1; 11 bases match TRBD2. Germline lookup yields CDR1 SQVTM and CDR2 ANQGSEA. The CDR3 extends over 15 amino acids. The V segment lost 7 bases and the J segment 4 bases; nucleotides outside the gene matches: 9. The CDR3 loop is CSAKVLAGVYNEQFF. CDR3 nucleotide sequence: TGCAGCGCCAAAGTACTAGCGGGAGTTTACAATGAGCAGTTCTTC.

This clone came up many times. The rearrangement uses TRBV6-1 and TRBJ2-1; no reliable D call. The CDR3 totals 12 residues. The V gene's germline CDR1 is MNHNS and CDR2 SASEGT. V was shortened by 4 bases and J by 4 bases, with 5 bases between the two germline ends. Here the CDR3 reads CASSVRYNEQFF. In nucleotides, the CDR3 is TGTGCCAGCAGTGTTAGATACAATGAGCAGTTCTTC.

The V and J genes are TRBV11-3 and TRBJ2-3; D perhaps matches TRBD1 (5 bases). CDR1 and CDR2 (germline): SGHNT, YENEEA. The CDR3 totals 14 residues. V was trimmed by 5 bases and J by 9 bases, leaving 18 bases between them. CDR3 loop: CASSPASQGITQYF. CDR3 nucleotide sequence: TGTGCCAGCAGCCCCGCCTCTCAGGGCATAACGCAGTATTTT.

This clone has a count of ten or more. V gene TRBV11-2 combines with J gene TRBJ2-2, with 12 bases lining up with TRBD2. Germline V gene data show CDR1 as SGHAT and CDR2 as FQNNGV. The V segment lost 5 bases and the J segment 5 bases; nucleotides outside the gene matches: 6. This CDR3 contains 16 residues. CDR3 nucleotides: TGTGCCAGCAGCCCGGGACTAGCGGGCCTTACCGGGGAGCTGTTTTTT. Its translation is CASSPGLAGLTGELFF.

This clone was counted many times. Since a much larger clone is just one base distant, this may be a read error. The chain uses TRBV27 and TRBJ1-6; TRBD1 might be the D (5 bases). The CDR3 extends over 15 amino acids. The germline gives CDR1 MNHEY, CDR2 SMNVEV (reference sequence). The V end was cut by 6 bases, the J end by 11 bases, with 20 bases between. CDR3 in DNA: TGTGCCAGCAGGGACCTTGGGGGGGATGAGCCACCCCTCCACTTT. It codes for CASRDLGGDEPPLHF.

This clone was picked up many times. V and J are TRBV7-2 and TRBJ2-2; 7 bases line up with TRBD1. Trimming removed 5 bases from V and 0 bases from J; junction bases left unmatched: 3. CDR1 SGHTA and CDR2 FQGNSA come from the germline V gene. This CDR3 has 15 amino acids. The CDR3 loop reads CASSRQGTNTGELFF. In nucleotides, the CDR3 is TGTGCCAGCAGCCGACAGGGCACGAACACCGGGGAGCTGTTTTTT. The full variable domain, completed using reference TRBV7-2 and TRBJ2-2, is GAGVSQSPSNKVTEKGKDVELRCDPISGHTALYWYRQSLGQGLEFLIYFQGNSAPDKSGLPSDRFSAERTGGSVSTLTIQRTQQEDSAVYLCASSRQGTNTGELFFGEGSRLTVL.

This clone was counted many times. The chain has TRBV28 and TRBJ2-5; tentatively, D is TRBD2 (5 bases). Germline lookup yields CDR1 MDHEN and CDR2 SYDVKM. This CDR3 is 16 amino acids long. V was clipped by 3 bases and J by 5 bases, with 19 bases between them. This chain's CDR3 is CASSFGISRLRETQYF. The CDR3 nucleotides read TGTGCCAGCAGTTTCGGGATCTCAAGACTTCGGGAGACCCAGTACTTC.

This clone came up many times. V gene TRBV4-2 combines with J gene TRBJ2-7, with 11 bases fitting TRBD2. This CDR3 is 14 amino acids long. Germline loops: CDR1 LGHNA, CDR2 YNFKEQ. The J segment lost 9 bases and the V segment lost 6 bases, leaving 10 bases of the junction unmatched. The CDR3 DNA is TGTGCCAGCAGTCGACTAGCGGGATTTGAGGGGCAGTACTTC. Translated, it gives CASSRLAGFEGQYF.

This rearrangement joins TRBV7-3 to TRBJ1-1; 9 nucleotides agree with TRBD1. Trimming cost V 5 bases and J 1 base; bases outside gene matches: 5. Germline V gene sequence: CDR1 SGHTA, CDR2 FQGTGA. CDR3 length: 15 amino acids. CDR3 loop: CASSPTGGENTEAFF. The CDR3 DNA follows: TGTGCCAGCAGCCCTACAGGGGGCGAGAACACTGAAGCTTTCTTT.

This clone was counted many times. It may be a read error: a sequence one base away is much more abundant. Other DNA variants within this sample encode the same CDR3. This rearrangement joins TRBV6-2 or TRBV6-3 to TRBJ2-6; D gene uncertain. The length of the CDR3 is 18 residues. Germline loops: CDR1 MNHEY, CDR2 SVGEGT. Trimming shortened V by 6 bases and J by 0 bases, and 18 bases separated the two germline ends. The CDR3 bases are TGTGCCAGCAGCCCAACCTCATCCGACTTCTCTGGGGCCAACGTCCTGACTTTC. It is translated as CASSPTSSDFSGANVLTF.

The table lists this clone with many counts. The genes are TRBV24-1 and TRBJ2-3; 12 bases match TRBD2. The CDR3 covers 15 residues. V lost 9 bases to trimming and J lost 2 bases; unmatched junction nucleotides: 5. The V gene's germline CDR1 is KGHDR and CDR2 SFDVKD. The CDR3 loop reads CATSGLAGYTDTQYF. The CDR3 coding sequence is TGTGCCACCTCTGGACTAGCGGGATACACAGATACGCAGTATTTT.

This clone was seen repeatedly, ten times or more. The chain is built from TRBV5-8 and TRBJ2-3; 10 nucleotides agree with TRBD2. The germline gives CDR1 SGHTS, CDR2 YDEGEE. This CDR3 has 14 residues. Trimming at V came to 3 bases and at J to 4 bases, leaving 2 bases not matched to a gene. CDR3 sequence: CASSSAGGADTQYF. The CDR3 DNA follows: TGTGCCAGCAGCTCAGCGGGAGGGGCAGATACGCAGTATTTT.

A few counts support this clone. Just one base apart from a much larger clone, this may be a read error. The conserved closing phenylalanine or tryptophan is absent in this CDR3, likely reflecting a read error. This chain connects TRBV7-3 to TRBJ2-5, with D tentatively TRBD1 (5 bases). CDR1 and CDR2 from the germline V gene are SGHTA and FQGTGA. V dropped 4 bases and J dropped 1 base, with 7 bases sitting between them. CDR3 length: 13 residues. The DNA for the CDR3 is TGTGCCAGCAGCTACAGGACCCAAGAGACCCAGTACTCC. Its translation: CASSYRTQETQYS.

Worth noting for this clone: A read error may be the cause here, since a much bigger clone is one base away. Additional DNA sequences in this sample encode the identical CDR3. The rearrangement joins TRBV7-6 to TRBJ2-1; a weak D match, TRBD2 (6 bases). The germline CDR1 and CDR2 sequences are SGHVS and FNYEAQ. V was trimmed by 0 bases and J by 13 bases, leaving 10 bases between them. This CDR3 is 12 amino acids long. The CDR3 DNA sequence: TGTGCCAGCAGCTTAGCGGGGGGAGAACAGTTCTTC. Its translation: CASSLAGGEQFF.

Many counts were recorded for this clone. The chain has TRBV12-3 or TRBV12-4 and TRBJ1-2; TRBD1 matches at 9 bases. CDR3 length: 14 residues. J gave up 4 bases and V 5 bases, and 5 bases lay outside the gene matches. The CDR3 loop is CASSPQDRGYGYTF. In DNA form, the CDR3 reads TGTGCCAGCAGTCCCCAGGACAGGGGCTATGGCTACACCTTC.